Presented here are 26 T cell receptor beta chains from one specimen sequenced in a study of T cells in Graves' hyperthyroidism and ophthalmopathy (dated by TCRdb to about 2019). The library was made by multiplex PCR. Sequencing was carried out with an Illumina HiSeq 2000. TCR beta CDR3 regions were amplified from RNA transcripts. For the first round of RT-PCR on the TCR CDR3, the HTBI primer set was used together with the Qiagen OneStep RT-PCR kit. TCRdb trimmed the raw reads at Q25, called clones with MiXCR and kept productive beta chains. Duplicate CDR3 protein sequences are folded into a single record with the most common DNA and genes. In this sample the table shows 370,000 or so distinct CDR3 sequences, just under 25% of which occur a single time. Of the sample, 73% is held by the ten largest clones. Input material: blood. These receptors were obtained from a man in his fifties or sixties with Graves' hyperthyroidism.

This clonotype appeared many times. The chain recombines TRBV4-1 with TRBJ1-2; weak D call: TRBD1 (6 bases). V dropped 0 bases and J dropped 8 bases, with 16 bases sitting between them. Germline loops: CDR1 MGHRA, CDR2 YSYEKL. The CDR3 sequence is 15 residues long. The CDR3 nucleotides are TGCGCCAGCAGCCAAGATTGGGGGGGCGCGTGGGGCTACACCTTC. It yields the protein CASSQDWGGAWGYTF.

The chain couples TRBV7-3 to TRBJ2-7; D tentatively fits TRBD1 or TRBD2 (5 bases each). Germline-derived CDR1 and CDR2 are SGHTA and FQGTGA. The CDR3 totals 16 residues. The ends were cut back, 5 bases at V and 3 bases at J, with 20 bases in the middle. The CDR3 bases are TGTGCCAGCAGCCCAGGGACGACTCGAAAAGGCTACGAGCAGTACTTC. Translating gives CASSPGTTRKGYEQYF.

Only a few counts were recorded for this clonotype. V and J are TRBV12-3 or TRBV12-4 and TRBJ2-7; no reliable D call. The germline V and J ends were trimmed by 3 bases and 0 bases, with 9 bases remaining between them. This CDR3 spans 14 amino acids. CDR3 coding DNA: TGTGCCAGCAGTTTGGGGTGGGTCTCCTACGAGCAGTACTTC. Translation: CASSLGWVSYEQYF.

The chain is built from TRBV29-1 and TRBJ2-7, with 9 bases identical to TRBD1. The germline gives CDR1 SQVTM, CDR2 ANQGSEA. This CDR3 contains 15 residues. V lost 3 bases, J lost 2 bases, and 8 bases stayed unmatched. As DNA, the CDR3 is TGCAGCGTTGAGTATGCCGGGACAGGGACCTACGAGCAGTACTTC. Amino acids: CSVEYAGTGTYEQYF.

This clonotype was counted a few times. J is TRBJ2-5 and V is TRBV6-9, with D possibly being TRBD1 (5 bases). The length of the CDR3 is 13 residues. Germline assignment: CDR1 MNHGY and CDR2 SVAAGI. Trimming pared 3 bases from V and 7 bases from J, leaving 12 bases between. The CDR3 spells CASSYVSQGTQYF. CDR3 bases: TGTGCCAGCAGTTACGTAAGCCAGGGGACCCAGTACTTC.

This sequence joins TRBV5-6 and TRBJ2-7; no definite D call. The CDR3 runs 14 residues. The germline V gene has CDR1 SGHDT and CDR2 YYEEEE. V gave up 0 bases and J gave up 2 bases, with 9 bases separating them. This CDR3 is CASSLGDLPYEQYF. The CDR3 coding sequence is TGTGCCAGCAGCTTGGGAGACCTACCCTACGAGCAGTACTTC.

This clonotype was seen once. The V and J genes are TRBV20-1 and TRBJ2-1, with 9 positions matching TRBD1. The CDR3 extends over 14 amino acids. Germline loops: CDR1 DFQATT, CDR2 SNEGSKA (reference sequence). V lost 7 bases, J lost 2 bases, and 6 bases stayed unmatched. Here the CDR3 DNA reads TGCAGTGTTACGGGACAGGGTCCCTACAATGAGCAGTTCTTC. Encoded protein: CSVTGQGPYNEQFF.

This clonotype was picked up many times. The chain carries TRBV11-3 and TRBJ2-2; the match to TRBD2 covers 8 bases. J gave up 2 bases and V 0 bases, and 8 bases lay outside the gene matches. Germline V gene lookup returns CDR1 SGHNT and CDR2 YENEEA. CDR3 length: 18 residues. CDR3 amino acids: CASSLDRWLAGNTGELFF. CDR3 nucleotides: TGTGCCAGCAGCTTAGATCGGTGGCTAGCGGGTAACACCGGGGAGCTGTTTTTT.

This chain connects TRBV30 to TRBJ1-5, with 9 bases matching TRBD1. This CDR3 comprises 13 residues. The V and J ends lost 6 bases and 4 bases, in that order; junction bases with no gene match: 4. Per germline, CDR1 GTSNPN and CDR2 SVGIG (reference sequence). CDR3 loop: CACSGTGNQPQHF. The DNA of the CDR3 is TGTGCCTGTTCCGGGACAGGGAATCAGCCCCAGCATTTT.

Concerning this clonotype itself: A single base separates this from a much larger clone, so it may be a read error. The CDR3 region is CATGPKQETQYF. CDR3 coding DNA: TGTGCCACCGGGCCCAAACAAGAGACCCAGTACTTC. The rearrangement joins TRBV12-3 or TRBV12-4 to TRBJ2-5; D is uncertain. The CDR3 totals 12 residues. V was trimmed by 10 bases and J by 2 bases, leaving 11 bases between them.

The V and J genes are TRBV29-1 and TRBJ2-1; D might be TRBD1 (5 bases). The CDR3 runs to 12 residues. Germline CDR1 SQVTM, CDR2 ANQGSEA. The germline V and J ends were trimmed by 7 bases and 6 bases, with 13 bases remaining between them. The DNA for the CDR3 is TGCAGCGGCCGAAGGGGTAGCAATGAGCAGTTCTTC. Translated, it gives CSGRRGSNEQFF.

The V call is TRBV19, the J call TRBJ1-5, with TRBD1 identical over 7 bases. Per germline, CDR1 LNHDA and CDR2 SQIVND (reference sequence). The junction had 4 bases not matched to a gene; V was cut back by 5 bases and J by 0 bases. This CDR3 has 15 amino acids. The CDR3 protein is CASSYRGFSNQPQHF. The CDR3 DNA is TGTGCCAGTAGTTACAGGGGATTTAGCAATCAGCCCCAGCATTTT.

The gene calls are TRBV6-1 and TRBJ2-3; 14 bases fit TRBD2. The CDR3 has 13 residues. Germline CDR1 is MNHNS and CDR2 is SASEGT. With V trimmed by 9 bases and J by 7 bases, 3 bases remained unmatched. The CDR3 bases are TGTGCCAGTTGGACTAGCGGGAGGTATACGCAGTATTTT. Amino acid sequence: CASWTSGRYTQYF.

This clonotype was detected many times. The DNA for the CDR3 is TGCGCCAGCAGCCTAGGGGGACAGGGCTTAAAACTTCGAGGGAGCACTGAAGCTTTCTTT. Protein: CASSLGGQGLKLRGSTEAFF. This chain uses TRBV5-1 with TRBJ1-1; TRBD1 aligns across 9 bases. The CDR3 totals 20 residues. J was trimmed by 4 bases and V by 4 bases; bases with no gene match: 23. Germline CDR1 SGHRS, CDR2 YFSETQ.

The V call is TRBV6-1, the J call TRBJ2-3; D remains unclear. CDR1 and CDR2 from the germline V gene are MNHNS and SASEGT. Between the trimmed V and J ends, which lost 6 bases and 6 bases, there was a span of 7 bases. CDR3 length: 11 amino acids. This chain's CDR3 is CASRMTDTQYF. Here the CDR3 DNA reads TGTGCCAGCAGGATGACTGATACGCAGTATTTT.

The V call is TRBV4-1, the J call TRBJ2-7, with TRBD2 matching 13 bases. The CDR3 is made up of 17 amino acids. CDR1 is MGHRA and CDR2 is YSYEKL in the germline V gene. V lost 4 bases, J lost 2 bases, and 8 bases stayed unmatched. The CDR3: CASSPGTSGASPYEQYF. The CDR3 DNA sequence: TGCGCCAGCAGCCCCGGGACTAGCGGGGCCTCCCCCTACGAGCAGTACTTC.

This rearrangement joins TRBV3-1 to TRBJ2-1, with 10 bases aligning to TRBD2. The CDR3 totals 11 residues. The J segment lost 15 bases and the V segment lost 5 bases, leaving 4 bases of the junction unmatched. CDR1 and CDR2 (germline): LGHDT, YNNKEL (reference sequence). CDR3 loop: CASSSSGRRFF. In nucleotides, the CDR3 is TGTGCCAGCAGCTCTAGCGGGAGACGGTTCTTC.

The J gene is TRBJ1-1, the V gene TRBV5-8; D gene uncertain. CDR3 length: 11 amino acids. The germline V gene encodes CDR1 SGHTS and CDR2 YDEGEE. V gave up 0 bases and J gave up 10 bases, with 7 bases separating them. The CDR3 sequence is CASSLESLAFF. DNA for the CDR3: TGTGCCAGCAGCTTGGAATCTCTAGCTTTCTTT.

The chain combines TRBV9 with TRBJ2-7; D might be TRBD1 or TRBD2, each matching 5 bases. The V end was cut by 3 bases, the J end by 7 bases, with 11 bases between. Germline V gene sequence: CDR1 SGDLS, CDR2 YYNGEE. The CDR3 loop spans 12 amino acids. The CDR3 loop is CASSGSGLEQYF. CDR3 coding DNA: TGTGCCAGCAGCGGGTCGGGGCTAGAGCAGTACTTC.

The genes are TRBV20-1 and TRBJ2-7, with 9 bases matching TRBD2. The CDR3 extends over 15 amino acids. J was trimmed by 4 bases and V by 5 bases; bases with no gene match: 12. Germline CDR1 reads DFQATT; CDR2 reads SNEGSKA (reference sequence). The CDR3 here is CSAGKLIAGVYEQYF. The CDR3 DNA sequence: TGCAGTGCTGGTAAACTTATAGCGGGAGTTTACGAGCAGTACTTC.

This clonotype was observed at least ten times. CDR3 DNA: TGTGCCAGCAGACCAGGCGGGACAGGGGGTTACAATGAGCAGTTCTTC. Amino acid sequence: CASRPGGTGGYNEQFF. The V gene is TRBV12-3 or TRBV12-4, the J gene TRBJ2-1, with TRBD1 matching 11 bases. The ends lost 6 bases at V and 4 bases at J; junction bases unmatched: 8. The CDR3 runs 16 residues.

This clonotype was detected many times. This rearrangement joins TRBV2 to TRBJ2-7; 7 bases are a match to TRBD1. The CDR3 runs to 14 residues. V dropped 6 bases and J dropped 2; count of bases not matched to a gene: 7. Germline V gene sequence: CDR1 SNHLY, CDR2 FYNNEI. In nucleotides, the CDR3 is TGTGCCAGCAGCGACAGGGATGTCACCTACGAGCAGTACTTC. It codes for CASSDRDVTYEQYF.

V is TRBV6-2 or TRBV6-3 and J is TRBJ1-2; no firm D call. V was shortened by 5 bases and J by 6 bases, with 16 bases between the two germline ends. CDR1 is MNHEY, CDR2 SVGEGT, per germline. CDR3 length equals 14 residues. The CDR3 loop reads CASSEGLGFNGYTF. The CDR3 nucleotides are TGTGCCAGCAGTGAAGGGCTAGGGTTCAATGGCTACACCTTC.

This sequence joins TRBV5-1 and TRBJ2-2, with a tentative D call TRBD1 (8 bases). V dropped 0 bases and J dropped 7 bases, with 16 bases sitting between them. The CDR3 sequence is 16 residues long. From germline, CDR1 is SGHRS and CDR2 YFSETQ. The CDR3 loop is CASSLETTGEGGELFF. In DNA, the CDR3 is TGCGCCAGCAGCTTGGAAACGACAGGGGAGGGCGGGGAGCTGTTTTTT.

J is TRBJ1-5 and V is TRBV18; D is undetermined. This CDR3 is 14 amino acids long. Deletions cut 1 base from V and 5 bases from J, with 9 bases between. CDR1 and CDR2 from the germline V gene are KGHSH and LQKENI. Here the CDR3 reads CASSPRRTDQPQHF. The CDR3 DNA reads as TGTGCCAGCTCACCACGGCGAACCGATCAGCCCCAGCATTTT.

A few counts support this clonotype. The CDR3 coding sequence is TGCAGCGTCTGCCCCGACAACACAGATACGCAGTATTTT. Translated, it gives CSVCPDNTDTQYF. This chain connects TRBV29-1 to TRBJ2-3; D is unclear. The CDR3 consists of 13 residues. Trimming pared 6 bases from V and 2 bases from J, leaving 12 bases between. Germline CDR1 and CDR2: SQVTM and ANQGSEA.